These 19 T cell receptor beta chains share one sample of origin, sequenced in a study of identical twins. TCRdb independently ran MiXCR on the 5' RACE reads; one entry per CDR3 protein. The repertoire has about 730,000 distinct CDR3 sequences, less than 25% of them found once; the top ten carry over 4%. These same records also appear under a second study, on T cells expressing NK-cell markers.

The sequenced sample consisted of PBMCs. The receptors here all came from a woman under 30 in good health.

The V gene is TRBV9, the J gene TRBJ2-1; 8 bases are a match to TRBD2. The CDR3 is made up of 15 amino acids. Germline values: CDR1 SGDLS, CDR2 YYNGEE. Trimming took 2 bases from V and 6 from J; bases not matched to a gene: 7. The DNA for the CDR3 is TGTGCCAGCAGCGTCGATGACGGGGGGGGCAATGAGCAGTTCTTC. Encoded protein: CASSVDDGGGNEQFF.

The chain employs TRBV3-1 and TRBJ2-7; 9 bases line up with TRBD2. V shed 2 bases, J shed 3 bases, and the junction held 5 bases outside the gene matches. Germline CDR1 and CDR2: LGHDT and YNNKEL (reference sequence). The CDR3 is 15 amino acids. Written as DNA, the CDR3 is TGTGCCAGCAGCCAATCCGCGGGAGGGAACTACGAGCAGTACTTC. Translating gives CASSQSAGGNYEQYF.

V and J are TRBV20-1 and TRBJ1-4; unclear D gene. Per germline, CDR1 DFQATT and CDR2 SNEGSKA (reference sequence). There are 12 residues in the CDR3. The V end lost 2 bases, the J end lost 7 bases, and 8 bases lay between the germline ends. CDR3 residues: CSARQDREKLFF. CDR3 nucleotide sequence: TGCAGTGCTAGACAGGATCGTGAAAAACTGTTTTTT.

This clonotype occurred a few times. CDR3 bases: TGCAGTGCTAGAGGAAGGGTAAGGGTGCGGGGGAGCTCCCTCTCCTACAATGAGCAGTTCTTC. Translated, it gives CSARGRVRVRGSSLSYNEQFF. The chain couples TRBV20-1 to TRBJ2-1, with 7 bases that match TRBD2. V lost 1 base to trimming and J lost 0 bases; unmatched junction nucleotides: 21. In germline, CDR1 is DFQATT, CDR2 SNEGSKA (reference sequence). CDR3 size: 21 residues.

The gene calls are TRBV11-2 and TRBJ2-3; TRBD2 matches at 8 bases. With 1 base clipped from V and 4 bases from J, the junction kept 13 bases outside the gene matches. The CDR3 contains 18 residues. Per the germline V gene, CDR1 is SGHAT and CDR2 is FQNNGV. CDR3 in amino acids: CASSLGPRTSRLPDTQYF. Written as DNA, the CDR3 is TGTGCCAGCAGCTTAGGCCCAAGGACTAGCCGCCTGCCAGATACGCAGTATTTT.

This chain uses TRBV5-5 with TRBJ1-1; unclear D gene. The CDR3 contains 14 residues. Trimming stripped 1 base from V and 3 bases from J, with 10 bases between. Germline V gene data show CDR1 as SGHKS and CDR2 as YYEKEE (reference sequence). The CDR3 nucleotides read TGTGCCAGCAGCTTGACTCCCCTAGACACTGAAGCTTTCTTT. This encodes CASSLTPLDTEAFF.

The rearrangement links TRBV11-2 to TRBJ2-4; 7 bases are a match to TRBD2. The CDR3 is 19 amino acids. Germline V gene sequence: CDR1 SGHAT, CDR2 FQNNGV. V lost 5 bases, J lost 2 bases, and 18 bases stayed unmatched. CDR3 sequence: CASSPFKRGLIEPKNIQYF. In nucleotides, the CDR3 is TGTGCCAGCAGCCCCTTCAAGCGGGGTCTAATAGAGCCCAAAAACATTCAGTACTTC.

The table lists this clonotype with many counts. The chain joins TRBV7-6 to TRBJ2-3; D might be TRBD2 (6 bases). The CDR3 spans 16 residues. Trimming stripped 3 bases from V and 4 bases from J, with 17 bases between. CDR1 SGHVS and CDR2 FNYEAQ come from the germline V gene. In DNA, the CDR3 is TGTGCCAGCAGCTTGATTGGAACGGGAGAGCCAGATACGCAGTATTTT. Its translation is CASSLIGTGEPDTQYF.

This clonotype showed up many times. This chain connects TRBV20-1 to TRBJ2-7; D remains unclear. V shed 2 bases and J shed 0 bases, with 8 bases lying between them. CDR3 length: 13 residues. CDR1 and CDR2 from the germline V gene are DFQATT and SNEGSKA (reference sequence). CDR3 in amino acids: CSARYSYSYEQYF. CDR3 in DNA: TGCAGTGCTAGATACAGTTACTCCTACGAGCAGTACTTC.

This clonotype came up a few times. In DNA form, the CDR3 reads TGCAGTGCTAGCCCACGACTAGCCTACGAGCAGTACTTC. It translates to CSASPRLAYEQYF. The chain combines TRBV20-1 with TRBJ2-7; weak D call: TRBD2 (6 bases). CDR1 and CDR2 (germline): DFQATT, SNEGSKA (reference sequence). The CDR3 contains 13 residues. V lost 3 bases, J lost 2 bases, and 11 bases lay in between.

This chain uses TRBV3-1 with TRBJ2-7; D uncertain. Germline CDR1 reads LGHDT; CDR2 reads YNNKEL (reference sequence). CDR3 size: 14 residues. V lost 6 bases and J 2 bases, leaving 14 bases between the germline ends. CDR3 DNA sequence: TGTGCCAGCAGTCGTGACATACACCCCTACGAGCAGTACTTC. This encodes CASSRDIHPYEQYF.

This chain links TRBV5-1 with TRBJ2-5; 11 positions agree with TRBD2. Trimming cost V 3 bases and J 1 base; bases outside gene matches: 5. CDR3 length: 16 amino acids. The germline V gene encodes CDR1 SGHRS and CDR2 YFSETQ. CDR3 residues: CASSSLAGGIQETQYF. The CDR3 DNA reads as TGCGCCAGCAGCTCTTTAGCGGGGGGGATCCAAGAGACCCAGTACTTC.

This clonotype was seen repeatedly, ten times or more. The chain employs TRBV29-1 and TRBJ2-5, with D perhaps matching TRBD1 (6 bases). CDR3 length: 15 residues. Trimming took off 1 base at V and 5 bases at J, with 17 bases between the two ends. The germline V gene has CDR1 SQVTM and CDR2 ANQGSEA. CDR3 protein: CSVEAGVMVRETQYF. The CDR3 region has the DNA TGCAGCGTTGAAGCAGGGGTGATGGTTAGGGAGACCCAGTACTTC. The entire variable domain, with the rest obtained from reference TRBV29-1 and TRBJ2-5, is as follows: SAVISQKPSRDICQRGTSLTIQCQVDSQVTMMFWYRQQPGQSLTLIATANQGSEATYESGFVIDKFPISRPNLTFSTLTVSNMSPEDSSIYLCSVEAGVMVRETQYFGPGTRLLVL.

The chain combines TRBV19 with TRBJ2-7, with 9 bases lining up with TRBD1. The germline V gene has CDR1 LNHDA and CDR2 SQIVND (reference sequence). V was clipped by 3 bases and J by 1 base; unmatched bases: 4. The CDR3 runs 15 residues. The CDR3 DNA sequence: TGTGCCAGTAGTATTAGGGGGACAGGGTCCTACGAGCAGTACTTC. It encodes CASSIRGTGSYEQYF. The full variable domain, with the rest looked up from reference TRBV19 and TRBJ2-7, is DGGITQSPKYLFRKEGQNVTLSCEQNLNHDAMYWYRQDPGQGLRLIYYSQIVNDFQKGDIAEGYSVSREKKESFPLTVTSAQKNPTAFYLCASSIRGTGSYEQYFGPGTRLTVT.

This clonotype appeared once. This chain links TRBV7-2 with TRBJ2-3, with 9 bases lining up with TRBD2. J was trimmed by 3 bases and V by 5 bases; bases with no gene match: 6. The CDR3 is made up of 15 amino acids. Germline CDR1 and CDR2: SGHTA and FQGNSA. DNA of the CDR3: TGTGCCAGCAGCCGGGGGGGACTAGCTACAGATACGCAGTATTTT. Its protein product is CASSRGGLATDTQYF.

The chain combines TRBV7-2 with TRBJ2-2; D is uncertain. Germline V gene sequence: CDR1 SGHTA, CDR2 FQGNSA. The V end was cut by 6 bases, the J end by 1 base, with 12 bases between. The CDR3 loop spans 15 amino acids. The CDR3 is CASSPGWGNTGELFF. The DNA of the CDR3 is TGTGCCAGCAGTCCTGGTTGGGGGAACACCGGGGAGCTGTTTTTT.

This clonotype was seen only a few times. The chain recombines TRBV12-3 or TRBV12-4 with TRBJ2-1, with D perhaps being TRBD1 or TRBD2 (7 bases each). CDR3 length equals 16 residues. V lost 5 bases, J lost 3 bases, and 17 bases lay in between. CDR3 in DNA: TGTGCCAGCAGTCCCATGCAGGGGGGGGACTACAATGAGCAGTTCTTC. It specifies CASSPMQGGDYNEQFF.

CDR3 sequence: CASSESTSPADTQYF. The CDR3, as DNA: TGTGCCAGCAGTGAATCTACGTCACCCGCAGATACGCAGTATTTT. This chain connects TRBV25-1 to TRBJ2-3; no definite D call. V shed 1 base and J shed 4 bases, with 12 bases lying between them. CDR3 size: 15 residues. Germline-derived CDR1 and CDR2 are MGHDK and SYGVNS.

This clonotype was seen at least ten times. J is TRBJ2-7 and V is TRBV20-1; TRBD1 is a possible D gene (5 bases). Germline-derived CDR1 and CDR2 are DFQATT and SNEGSKA (reference sequence). This CDR3 is 11 amino acids long. Trimming took off 3 bases at V and 12 bases at J, with 15 bases between the two ends. CDR3 amino acids: CSARGRAVTYF. CDR3 sequence (DNA): TGCAGTGCTAGGGGCAGGGCGGTGACGTACTTC.